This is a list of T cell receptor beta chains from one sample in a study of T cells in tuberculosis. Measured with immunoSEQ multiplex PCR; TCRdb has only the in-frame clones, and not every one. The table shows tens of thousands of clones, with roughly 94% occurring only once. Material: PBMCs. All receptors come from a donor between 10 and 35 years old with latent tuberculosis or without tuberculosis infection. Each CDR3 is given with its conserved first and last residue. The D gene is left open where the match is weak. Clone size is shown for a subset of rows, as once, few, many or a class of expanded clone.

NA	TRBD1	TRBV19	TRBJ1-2	CASSPGTGAYGYTF	TGTGCCAGTAGTCCAGGGACAGGAGCCTATGGCTACACCTTC
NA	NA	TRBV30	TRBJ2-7	CAPREAGRAYEQYF	TGTGCCCCAAGGGAGGCGGGGAGAGCCTACGAGCAGTACTTC
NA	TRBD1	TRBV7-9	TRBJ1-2	CASSLSQQGADGYTF	TGTGCCAGCAGCTTATCCCAGCAGGGGGCAGATGGCTACACCTTC
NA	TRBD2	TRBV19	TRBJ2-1	CASTPVAGTYNEQFF	TGTGCCAGTACCCCAGTAGCGGGAACCTACAATGAGCAGTTCTTC
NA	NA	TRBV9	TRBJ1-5	CASSVGGRQPQHF	TGTGCCAGCAGCGTAGGGGGGCGGCAGCCCCAGCATTTT
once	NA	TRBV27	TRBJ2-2	CASSLIPGGDNTGELFF	TGTGCCAGCAGTTTAATCCCGGGGGGCGATAACACCGGGGAGCTGTTTTTT
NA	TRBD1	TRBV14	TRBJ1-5	CASSQGIDRGDQPQHF	TGTGCCAGCAGCCAAGGGATAGACAGGGGGGATCAGCCCCAGCATTTT
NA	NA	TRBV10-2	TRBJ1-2	CASMPGSNYGYTF	TGCGCCAGCATGCCGGGGTCTAACTATGGCTACACCTTC
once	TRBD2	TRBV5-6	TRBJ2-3	CASSLDSRTSGSDTQYF	TGTGCCAGCAGCTTGGATTCTAGAACTAGCGGCTCAGATACGCAGTATTTT
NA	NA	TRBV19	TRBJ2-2	CASSIVGSSNTGELFF	TGTGCCAGTAGTATAGTGGGCAGTTCGAACACCGGGGAGCTGTTTTTT
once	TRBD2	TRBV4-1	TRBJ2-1	CASTEGLISSNEQFF	TGCGCCAGCACGGAGGGACTAATATCGAGCAATGAGCAGTTCTTC
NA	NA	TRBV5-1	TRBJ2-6	CASSINGNPKAGANVLTF	TGCGCCAGCAGCATCAACGGGAATCCGAAGGCTGGGGCCAACGTCCTGACTTTC
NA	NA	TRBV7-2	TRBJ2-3	CASSLTRDTQYF	TGTGCCAGCAGCTTGACGAGGGATACGCAGTATTTT
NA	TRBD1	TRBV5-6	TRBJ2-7	CASSPLGYGTGTYEQYF	TGTGCCAGCAGCCCCCTGGGTTACGGGACAGGGACCTACGAGCAGTACTTC
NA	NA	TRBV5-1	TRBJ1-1	CASSPDSGNTEAFF	TGCGCCAGCAGCCCTGATTCGGGGAACACTGAAGCTTTCTTT
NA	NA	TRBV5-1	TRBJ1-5	CASSLGSFNQPQHF	TGCGCCAGCAGCTTGGGTTCCTTCAATCAGCCCCAGCATTTT
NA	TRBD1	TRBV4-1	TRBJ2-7	CASSQDPRQGDEQYF	TGCGCCAGCAGCCAAGATCCGAGACAGGGCGACGAGCAGTACTTC
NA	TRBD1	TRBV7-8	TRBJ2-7	CASSDRVSYEQYF	TGTGCCAGCAGCGACAGGGTTTCTTACGAGCAGTACTTC
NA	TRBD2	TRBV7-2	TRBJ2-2	CASSPSGWGAGELFF	TGTGCCAGCAGCCCTAGCGGGTGGGGTGCCGGGGAGCTGTTTTTT
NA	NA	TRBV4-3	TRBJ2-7	CASSPDRGSVEQYF	TGCGCCAGCAGCCCCGATCGGGGGAGTGTGGAGCAGTACTTC
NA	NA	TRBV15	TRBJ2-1	CATSLVLGPSSNEQFF	TGTGCCACCAGCCTTGTGCTGGGGCCATCCTCCAATGAGCAGTTCTTC
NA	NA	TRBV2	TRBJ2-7	CASNPGHISYEQYF	TGTGCCAGCAATCCAGGACACATTTCATACGAGCAGTACTTC
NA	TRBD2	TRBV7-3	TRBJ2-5	CASSSRAGGYQETQYF	TGTGCCAGCAGCTCCCGAGCGGGAGGGTACCAAGAGACCCAGTACTTC
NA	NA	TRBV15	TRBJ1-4	CATSRDAEQKLFF	TGTGCCACCAGCAGAGATGCGGAGCAAAAACTGTTTTTT
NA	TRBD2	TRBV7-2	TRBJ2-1	CASSLAPAGGPNEQFF	TGTGCCAGCAGCTTAGCGCCAGCGGGAGGGCCAAATGAGCAGTTCTTC
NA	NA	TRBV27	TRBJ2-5	CASSYQGRGETQYF	TGTGCCAGCAGTTATCAGGGTCGGGGGGAGACCCAGTACTTC
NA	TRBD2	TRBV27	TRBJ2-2	CASRLGAGSGELFF	TGTGCCAGCAGATTAGGAGCGGGATCCGGGGAGCTGTTTTTT
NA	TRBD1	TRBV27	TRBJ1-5	CASSPHSLTGGLNQPQHF	TGTGCCAGCAGTCCCCACTCGCTGACAGGGGGCCTAAATCAGCCCCAGCATTTT
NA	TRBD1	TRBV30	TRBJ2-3	CAWNRGGPDTQYF	TGTGCCTGGAACAGGGGCGGCCCAGATACGCAGTATTTT
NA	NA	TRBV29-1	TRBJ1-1	CSVGGHTEAFF	TGCAGCGTTGGAGGTCACACTGAAGCTTTCTTT
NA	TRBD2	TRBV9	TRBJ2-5	CASSVGRTSGAETQYF	TGTGCCAGCAGCGTAGGGCGGACTAGCGGGGCAGAGACCCAGTACTTC
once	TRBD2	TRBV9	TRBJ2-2	CASSPRGGNTGELFF	TGTGCCAGCAGCCCCCGGGGGGGGAACACCGGGGAGCTGTTTTTT
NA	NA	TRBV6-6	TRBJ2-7	CASSYSQGSYEQYF	TGTGCCAGCAGTTACTCCCAGGGGTCCTACGAGCAGTACTTC
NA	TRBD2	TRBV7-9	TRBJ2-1	CASSLNWGTSNEQFF	TGTGCCAGCAGCTTAAATTGGGGGACTAGCAATGAGCAGTTCTTC
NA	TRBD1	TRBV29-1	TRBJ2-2	CSGAGDSYTGELFF	TGCAGCGGGGCAGGGGACAGTTACACCGGGGAGCTGTTTTTT
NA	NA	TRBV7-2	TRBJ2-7	CASSSSSYEQYF	TGTGCCAGCAGCTCTAGCTCCTACGAGCAGTACTTC
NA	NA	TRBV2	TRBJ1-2	CASSGSGWDGYTF	TGTGCCAGCAGTGGTTCAGGGTGGGATGGCTACACCTTC
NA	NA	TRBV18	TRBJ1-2	CASSQMSLWQASYGYTF	TGTGCCAGCTCACAGATGAGCCTGTGGCAGGCCTCCTATGGCTACACCTTC
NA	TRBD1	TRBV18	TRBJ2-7	CASSSSGTGQYEQYF	TGTGCCAGCTCATCCTCCGGGACAGGGCAATACGAGCAGTACTTC
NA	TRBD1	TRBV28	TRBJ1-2	CAAGTGYGYTF	TGTGCAGCAGGGACAGGCTATGGCTACACCTTC
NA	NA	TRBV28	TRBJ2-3	CASSWTYFDPTDTQYF	TGTGCCAGCAGTTGGACTTACTTCGATCCCACAGATACGCAGTATTTT
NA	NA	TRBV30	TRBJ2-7	CAWSSSYYEQYF	TGTGCCTGGAGTTCTAGCTACTACGAGCAGTACTTC
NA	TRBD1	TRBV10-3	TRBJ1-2	CAISESGTGEENGYTF	TGTGCCATCAGTGAGTCGGGGACAGGGGAAGAGAATGGCTACACCTTC
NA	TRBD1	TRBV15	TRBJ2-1	CATSRDGQGADEQFF	TGTGCCACCAGCAGAGATGGGCAGGGGGCGGATGAGCAGTTCTTC
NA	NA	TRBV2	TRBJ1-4	CASSIGRGKLFF	TGTGCCAGCAGTATCGGCCGGGGAAAACTGTTTTTT
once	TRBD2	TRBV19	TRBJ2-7	CASSFFSGSYEQYF	TGTGCCAGTAGTTTTTTTAGCGGGTCCTACGAGCAGTACTTC
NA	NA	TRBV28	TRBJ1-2	CASSLLSISANYGYTF	TGTGCCAGCAGTTTACTTAGTATATCGGCTAACTATGGCTACACCTTC
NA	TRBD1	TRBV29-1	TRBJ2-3	CSVLGGDRGDTDTQYF	TGCAGCGTCCTCGGAGGGGACAGGGGGGACACAGATACGCAGTATTTT
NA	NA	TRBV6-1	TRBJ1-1	CASRPMGQGSTAFF	TGTGCCAGCAGGCCCATGGGGCAGGGTAGTACAGCTTTCTTT